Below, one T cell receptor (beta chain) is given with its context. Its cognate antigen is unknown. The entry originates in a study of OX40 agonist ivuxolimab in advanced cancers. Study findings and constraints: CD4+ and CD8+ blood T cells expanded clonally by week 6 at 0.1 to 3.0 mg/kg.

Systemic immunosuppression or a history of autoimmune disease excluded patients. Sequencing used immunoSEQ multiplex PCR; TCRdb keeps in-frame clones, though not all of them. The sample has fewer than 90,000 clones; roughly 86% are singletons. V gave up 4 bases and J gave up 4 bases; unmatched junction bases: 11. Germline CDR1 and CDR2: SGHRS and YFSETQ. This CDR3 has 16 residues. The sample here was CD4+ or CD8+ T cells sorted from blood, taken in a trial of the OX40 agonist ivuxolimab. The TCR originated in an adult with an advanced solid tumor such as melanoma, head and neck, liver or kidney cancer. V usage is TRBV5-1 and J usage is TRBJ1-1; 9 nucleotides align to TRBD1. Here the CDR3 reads CASSRDRVTSGTEAFF. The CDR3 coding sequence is TGCGCCAGCAGCAGGGACAGGGTCACTAGCGGCACTGAAGCTTTCTTT.